The 19 T cell receptor beta chains in this list originate from one sample, sequenced in a study of cytomegalovirus exposure and HLA in healthy donors. 13 Jbeta primers and 60 Vbeta primers were used for the PCR. Clones were sequenced by immunoSEQ multiplex PCR, and TCRdb holds only the in-frame ones, with some missing. This sample yields around 90,000 clones, of which around three quarters are seen a single time; around 0.53% belongs to the top ten. The specimen was PBMCs. The source is a man aged 25-45 years in good health and CMV-seronegative.

The gene calls are TRBV28 and TRBJ1-2; D is unresolved. The V end was cut by 6 bases, the J end by 9 bases, with 17 bases between. In germline, CDR1 is MDHEN, CDR2 SYDVKM. The CDR3 runs to 13 residues. CDR3 amino acids: CASSNDPQRSYTF. CDR3 in DNA: TGTGCCAGCAGCAATGACCCCCAGAGGAGCTACACCTTC.

The chain has TRBV9 and TRBJ2-1; TRBD1 agrees at 7 bases. This CDR3 region has 11 residues. Germline-derived CDR1 and CDR2 are SGDLS and YYNGEE. Trimming cost V 3 bases and J 10 bases; bases outside gene matches: 1. CDR3 sequence reads: CASSAQGEQFF. CDR3 nucleotides: TGTGCCAGCAGCGCACAGGGGGAGCAGTTCTTC.

This clone was seen once. The rearrangement joins TRBV18 to TRBJ1-1; no firm D call. This CDR3 contains 19 residues. Germline loops: CDR1 KGHSH, CDR2 LQKENI. Trimming removed 0 bases at V and 0 bases at J, with 20 bases between. CDR3 in amino acids: CASSPPVGSPGGMNTEAFF. The CDR3 region has the DNA TGTGCCAGCTCACCACCGGTTGGATCGCCAGGAGGCATGAACACTGAAGCTTTCTTT.

This clone was found once. The DNA for the CDR3 is TGCGCCAGCAGCCAAGAAGGATATAGCGGGAGAGCAGATACGCAGTATTTT. This gives the protein CASSQEGYSGRADTQYF. The genes are TRBV4-1 and TRBJ2-3, with TRBD2 identical over 9 bases. J lost 4 bases, V lost 0 bases, and 8 bases had no gene match. Germline-derived CDR1 and CDR2 are MGHRA and YSYEKL. CDR3 length: 17 residues.

A few counts support this clone. J is TRBJ2-2 and V is TRBV6-1; 7 positions match TRBD1. Looked up from germline, CDR1 is MNHNS and CDR2 is SASEGT. V lost 6 bases and J lost 16; bases outside the gene matches: 8. The CDR3 is 11 amino acids. The CDR3 here is CASSSDRLPFF. The CDR3 DNA is TGTGCCAGCAGCTCGGACAGGCTGCCGTTTTTT.

This clone was seen just once. V is TRBV6-1 and J is TRBJ2-1; possibly TRBD2 for D (5 bases). V lost 2 bases and J 15 bases, leaving 17 bases between the germline ends. Per germline, CDR1 MNHNS and CDR2 SASEGT. The CDR3 is 13 amino acids. The CDR3 spells CASSESPDYRRFF. In DNA form, the CDR3 reads TGTGCCAGCAGTGAATCCCCTGACTATCGTCGGTTCTTC.

CDR3 loop: CASQYGQALGYTEAFF. For the CDR3, the DNA is TGTGCCAGTCAATATGGACAGGCATTAGGGTACACTGAAGCTTTCTTT. The chain recombines TRBV19 with TRBJ1-1, with TRBD1 matching over 7 bases. The CDR3 runs to 16 residues. Germline V gene data show CDR1 as LNHDA and CDR2 as SQIVND (reference sequence). The V segment lost 8 bases and the J segment 3 bases; nucleotides outside the gene matches: 15.

This clone was found a few times. The chain is built from TRBV4-2 and TRBJ2-1; weak D call: TRBD2 (5 bases). V was clipped by 0 bases and J by 4 bases, with 10 bases between them. Germline V gene lookup returns CDR1 LGHNA and CDR2 YNFKEQ. The CDR3 is made up of 15 amino acids. Here the CDR3 DNA reads TGTGCCAGCAGCCAAGATCTTAGCGAGTACAATGAGCAGTTCTTC. Amino acids: CASSQDLSEYNEQFF.

Remarks on this clone: Given the absence of the conserved phenylalanine or tryptophan at the CDR3 end, a read error is likely. Because the CDR3's place on the DNA is in doubt, the DNA is left out and the CDR3 is given as listed by TCRdb. V usage is TRBV6-4 and J usage is TRBJ2-7; the table gives TRBD2 as D, unverified against the DNA. Germline V gene sequence: CDR1 MRHNA, CDR2 SNTAGT. The CDR3 is made up of 9 amino acids, end residues included. This chain's CDR3 is CASSRDSPA.

The chain recombines TRBV19 with TRBJ2-1, with D tentatively TRBD2 (6 bases). CDR3 length: 14 residues. V was trimmed by 6 bases and J by 4 bases, leaving 13 bases between them. In germline, CDR1 is LNHDA, CDR2 SQIVND (reference sequence). CDR3 DNA sequence: TGTGCCAGTAGAAGCGGACTACGATACAATGAGCAGTTCTTC. Residues: CASRSGLRYNEQFF.

The chain carries TRBV5-6 and TRBJ1-4; possibly TRBD1 for D (6 bases). This CDR3 comprises 14 residues. The germline V gene has CDR1 SGHDT and CDR2 YYEEEE. Trimming took 1 base from V and 8 from J, leaving 12 bases between them. The CDR3 here is CASSLYREGEKLFF. CDR3 in DNA: TGTGCCAGCAGCTTGTACAGGGAGGGCGAAAAACTGTTTTTT.

The chain is built from TRBV13 and TRBJ2-5; 14 nucleotides match TRBD2. V lost 5 bases to trimming and J lost 5 bases; unmatched junction nucleotides: 10. The CDR3 is 17 residues long. Germline V gives CDR1 PRHDT, CDR2 FYEKMQ (reference sequence). CDR3 sequence: CASSVRLAGGQAETQYF. In DNA form, the CDR3 reads TGTGCCAGCAGCGTTAGACTAGCGGGGGGGCAGGCTGAGACCCAGTACTTC. The whole variable domain, remainder taken from reference TRBV13 and TRBJ2-5, is AAGVIQSPRHLIKEKRETATLKCYPIPRHDTVYWYQQGPGQDPQFLISFYEKMQSDKGSIPDRFSAQQFSDYHSELNMSSLELGDSALYFCASSVRLAGGQAETQYFGPGTRLLVL.

The chain combines TRBV12-5 with TRBJ2-5; TRBD2 might be the D (5 bases). The CDR3 loop spans 13 amino acids. Trimming shortened V by 1 base and J by 3 bases, and 6 bases separated the two germline ends. Germline V gives CDR1 LGHNT, CDR2 FRNRAP. The CDR3 protein is CASGLGGKETQYF. As DNA, the CDR3 is TGTGCTAGTGGTTTGGGAGGGAAAGAGACCCAGTACTTC.

Only a few counts were recorded for this clone. V usage is TRBV6-1 and J usage is TRBJ2-1; D unresolved. Germline lookup yields CDR1 MNHNS and CDR2 SASEGT. The CDR3 length is 12 residues. Trimming pared 3 bases from V and 4 bases from J, leaving 4 bases between. CDR3 amino acids: CASSDRYNEQFF. CDR3 sequence (DNA): TGTGCCAGCAGTGACAGGTACAATGAGCAGTTCTTC.

The V gene is TRBV2, the J gene TRBJ2-2; D not certain. Germline assignment: CDR1 SNHLY and CDR2 FYNNEI. This CDR3 spans 13 amino acids. Trimming cost V 5 bases and J 7 bases, with 11 bases left between them. The CDR3 spells CASSSLSGGELFF. The CDR3 DNA is TGTGCCAGCAGTAGCCTATCCGGCGGGGAGCTGTTTTTT. Supplemented by reference TRBV2 and TRBJ2-2, the full variable domain reads EPEVTQTPSHQVTQMGQEVILRCVPISNHLYFYWYRQILGQKVEFLVSFYNNEISEKSEIFDDQFSVERPDGSNFTLKIRSTKLEDSAMYFCASSSLSGGELFFGEGSRLTVL.

Note on this clone: Other DNA sequences of this sample code for an identical CDR3. CDR3 nucleotides: TGTGCCAGCACAGCTCCTCTGCAGGGGGCGAAAGCTTTCTTT. It is translated as CASTAPLQGAKAFF. The rearrangement joins TRBV6-5 to TRBJ1-1, with 8 bases aligning to TRBD1. V lost 7 bases to trimming and J lost 9 bases; unmatched junction nucleotides: 13. Germline-derived CDR1 and CDR2 are MNHEY and SVGAGI. The CDR3 loop spans 14 amino acids.

V gene TRBV6-1 combines with J gene TRBJ1-5; 8 bases map to TRBD1. The V gene's germline CDR1 is MNHNS and CDR2 SASEGT. With V trimmed by 5 bases and J by 3 bases, 6 bases remained unmatched. The CDR3 extends over 15 amino acids. The CDR3, as DNA: TGTGCCAGCAGTCAAGACAGGGGATACAATCAGCCCCAGCATTTT. Amino acid sequence: CASSQDRGYNQPQHF.

The sample holds a few counts of this clone. The V gene is TRBV6-5, the J gene TRBJ1-1; unclear D gene. With 1 base removed from V and 2 bases from J, the gap between germline ends came to 14 bases. The length of the CDR3 is 16 residues. Germline CDR1 and CDR2: MNHEY and SVGAGI. CDR3 DNA sequence: TGTGCCAGCAGTTACTTTGCAGCCAGGAAAAACACTGAAGCTTTCTTT. Amino acids: CASSYFAARKNTEAFF.

The CDR3, as DNA: TGCGCCAGCAGCTTGGAACAGAAACAAGAGACCCAGTACTTC. Translation: CASSLEQKQETQYF. The rearrangement links TRBV5-1 to TRBJ2-5; D ambiguous. CDR1 SGHRS and CDR2 YFSETQ come from the germline V gene. Trimming removed 0 bases at V and 2 bases at J, with 8 bases between. CDR3 size: 14 residues. Complete variable domain (other parts from reference TRBV5-1 and TRBJ2-5): KAGVTQTPRYLIKTRGQQVTLSCSPISGHRSVSWYQQTPGQGLQFLFEYFSETQRNKGNFPGRFSGRQFSNSRSEMNVSTLELGDSALYLCASSLEQKQETQYFGPGTRLLVL.